The clone carrying this T cell receptor (beta chain) has only one observation. Antigen specificity is unknown. The sample belongs to a study of shared clonotypes between healthy human individuals. Deep level was the assay's run setting. Sorted subsets were amplified in replicate PCRs using around 0.2 ug DNA, about 30,000 T cell genomes. TCRdb's copy holds only in-frame clones and misses some; the assay was immunoSEQ multiplex PCR. The sample shows about 2 million clones, roughly 96% of them seen only once. The CDR3 sequence is 14 residues long. Germline CDR1 and CDR2: MDHEN and SYDVKM. V was pared by 6 bases and J by 3 bases, with 14 bases between. Study-wide findings and caveats: A generally larger estimated richness was seen in naive subsets than in memory subsets.

This clonotype was obtained from a man aged 18 to 29 in good health. The sequencing sample was made of naive CD4+ T cells sorted from blood. As to subset: CD45RA+ positively selected. J is TRBJ1-1 and V is TRBV28; D is unresolved. This CDR3 is CASSRGVVYTEAFF. In nucleotides, the CDR3 is TGTGCCAGCAGCCGCGGAGTGGTTTACACTGAAGCTTTCTTT.